This TCR beta chain is from a study of regulatory T cells in long-lasting Graves disease. Construction of the TCR beta libraries employed iRepertoire HTBI primers in conjunction with Arm-PCR of CDR3 regions. TCRdb re-analysed the multiplex PCR reads in MiXCR, keeping a single row per CDR3 protein. The sample lists hundreds of thousands of distinct CDR3 sequences, approximately 16% seen once, with about 25% in the top ten. Specified time point: newly diagnosed GD, antithyroid drugs for less than 3 months. TCR sequences were obtained from RNA taken from PBMCs. The V end lost 5 bases, the J end lost 2 bases, and 14 bases lay between the germline ends. The CDR3 runs 15 residues. Germline CDR1 and CDR2: SGHNT and YENEEA. The data were also submitted as part of a second study, on T cells in Graves' hyperthyroidism and ophthalmopathy.

This specimen was peripheral blood mononuclear cells (PBMCs), taken at new diagnosis, from a patient treated with antithyroid drugs. The receptor was derived from a woman aged 40 to 65 with Graves disease. The chain combines TRBV11-3 with TRBJ2-3; tentatively, D is TRBD1 or TRBD2 (5 bases each). The CDR3: CASSPWDGPTDTQYF. The CDR3 region has the DNA TGTGCCAGCAGCCCCTGGGACGGACCCACAGATACGCAGTATTTT.